This paragraph reports one T cell receptor beta chain. A far larger clone is only one base removed, so a read error is likely. Other nucleotide sequences in the sample specify the same CDR3. Genomic DNA belonging to each subset was distributed in equal measure over several immunoSEQ plates. The protocol was immunoSEQ multiplex PCR, while the TCRdb copy is restricted to in-frame clones and leaves out a portion. The data show approximately 470,000 clones, over 75% seen once. These data are taken from a study of shared clonotypes between healthy human individuals. Across the study: Samples came from a couple of female and three male donors aged 18 to 49.

This CDR3 comprises 19 residues. With 5 bases removed from V and 2 bases from J, the gap between germline ends came to 28 bases. Germline V gene sequence: CDR1 SGHTA, CDR2 FQGNSA. Sequenced: PBMCs. The rearrangement joins TRBV7-2 to TRBJ2-7, with a possible D match to TRBD1 (5 bases). This sequence was found in a woman aged 40 to 50 in good health. Some clones in this sample may be carry-over from other donors' samples. The CDR3 protein is CASSTAAGLFRADAYEQYF. In nucleotides, the CDR3 is TGTGCCAGCAGCACCGCGGCAGGGCTCTTCCGGGCGGATGCCTACGAGCAGTACTTC. The whole variable domain, remainder taken from reference TRBV7-2 and TRBJ2-7, is GAGVSQSPSNKVTEKGKDVELRCDPISGHTALYWYRQSLGQGLEFLIYFQGNSAPDKSGLPSDRFSAERTGGSVSTLTIQRTQQEDSAVYLCASSTAAGLFRADAYEQYFGPGTRLTVT.